Below are 2 T cell receptor beta chains sequenced from a single sample in a study of blood T cell repertoires in COVID-19. Profiling relied on immunoSEQ multiplex PCR, and the TCRdb table lists in-frame clones only, not all of them. The table includes about 350,000 clones, roughly 86% detected once. Sequenced sample: PBMCs or T cells enriched from blood (not recorded which). The receptors were sampled from a woman in her twenties or thirties who had been exposed to COVID-19.

CDR3 nucleotides: TGTGCCAGCAGTTTATCTGGCAGGGGGTTTGGAAACACCATATATTTT. Its protein is CASSLSGRGFGNTIYF. The chain couples TRBV27 to TRBJ1-3, with 7 bases lining up with TRBD1. Germline V gene lookup returns CDR1 MNHEY and CDR2 SMNVEV (reference sequence). Trimming at V came to 0 bases and at J to 3 bases, leaving 5 bases not matched to a gene. This CDR3 is 16 amino acids long.

CDR3 sequence: CASSPPEIGELFF. CDR3 bases: TGTGCCAGTAGCCCTCCGGAGATCGGGGAGCTGTTTTTT. V gene TRBV19 combines with J gene TRBJ2-2; no clear D gene. The CDR3 length is 13 residues. Looked up from germline, CDR1 is LNHDA and CDR2 is SQIVND (reference sequence). With 6 bases removed from V and 7 bases from J, the gap between germline ends came to 12 bases.